A single sample is the source of the 20 T cell receptor beta chains below, sequenced in a study of blood T cell repertoires in COVID-19. TCRdb's copy holds only in-frame clones and misses some; the assay was immunoSEQ multiplex PCR. Of roughly 340,000 clones listed, over 70% were seen once; the top ten hold about 6.9%. Sequenced input: peripheral blood. These receptors all stem from a woman in her 50s with COVID-19, enrolled during active disease.

V usage is TRBV11-3 and J usage is TRBJ1-2; D unclear. Trimming shortened V by 1 base and J by 2 bases, and 8 bases separated the two germline ends. CDR1 is SGHNT and CDR2 is YENEEA in the germline V gene. The length of the CDR3 is 14 residues. Here the CDR3 DNA reads TGTGCCAGCAGCTTAGGGGCCGCGAACTATGGCTACACCTTC. Translation gives CASSLGAANYGYTF. The full variable domain, rest sourced from reference TRBV11-3 and TRBJ1-2, is EAGVVQSPRYKIIEKKQPVAFWCNPISGHNTLYWYLQNLGQGPELLIRYENEEAVDDSQLPKDRFSAERLKGVDSTLKIQPAELGDSAVYLCASSLGAANYGYTFGSGTRLTVV.

In this sample, this clone turned up a few times. CDR3 region: CASRLDRLNQPQHF. The CDR3 DNA sequence: TGTGCCAGTAGGTTGGACAGGCTCAATCAGCCCCAGCATTTT. The chain uses TRBV19 and TRBJ1-5; 7 nucleotides match TRBD1. The CDR3 has 14 amino acids. Germline V gives CDR1 LNHDA, CDR2 SQIVND (reference sequence). With 6 bases clipped from V and 3 bases from J, the junction kept 5 bases outside the gene matches.

This clone came up once. J is TRBJ2-7 and V is TRBV18; maybe TRBD1 (6 bases). Between the trimmed V and J ends, which lost 6 bases and 6 bases, there was a span of 18 bases. This CDR3 is built from 14 residues. Germline V gene data show CDR1 as KGHSH and CDR2 as LQKENI. DNA for the CDR3: TGTGCCAGCTCCCTGGACAGACCCTCGGCCGAGCAGTACTTC. Translation: CASSLDRPSAEQYF.

The gene calls are TRBV30 and TRBJ2-6; 10 bases are shared with TRBD2. This CDR3 contains 18 residues. CDR1 and CDR2 (germline): GTSNPN, SVGIG (reference sequence). The CDR3 DNA sequence: TGTGCATGGGCGGAGATAGCGGGAGGTTCGGGCGGGGCCAACGTCCTGACTTTC. This gives the protein CAWAEIAGGSGGANVLTF. The whole variable domain, remainder taken from reference TRBV30 and TRBJ2-6, is SQTIHQWPATLVQPVGSPLSLECTVEGTSNPNLYWYRQAAGRGLQLLFYSVGIGQISSEVPQNLSASRPQDRQFILSSKKLLLSDSGFYLCAWAEIAGGSGGANVLTFGAGSRLTVL.

With regard to this clone: The identical CDR3 is also encoded by other nucleotide sequences in the sample. This chain joins TRBV19 and TRBJ1-1, with D tentatively TRBD1 (5 bases). Trimming left V 4 bases short and J 0 bases short, with 6 bases between. The germline V gene encodes CDR1 LNHDA and CDR2 SQIVND (reference sequence). The CDR3 contains 13 residues. CDR3 sequence: CASSTQVNTEAFF. CDR3 bases: TGTGCCAGTAGTACACAGGTGAACACTGAAGCTTTCTTT.

The V and J genes are TRBV6-2 or TRBV6-3 and TRBJ1-5; 9 positions agree with TRBD1. Germline V CDR1 and CDR2: MNHEY, SVGEGT. This CDR3 has 14 amino acids. V was pared by 4 bases and J by 9 bases, with 7 bases of the junction left unmatched. The CDR3 protein is CASSSGTGIRPQHF. The DNA of the CDR3 is TGTGCCAGCAGTTCCGGGACAGGGATCAGGCCCCAGCATTTT.

The CDR3 DNA reads as TGTGCCAGCAGCCCGGGACAGGCTACTTCACCCCTCCACTTT. The encoded protein is CASSPGQATSPLHF. The V and J genes are TRBV11-2 and TRBJ1-6; TRBD1 agrees at 8 bases. Germline V lookup: CDR1 SGHAT, CDR2 FQNNGV. The CDR3 spans 14 residues. Germline trimming cut 5 bases from V and 9 bases from J; bases unmatched to any gene: 6.

This chain links TRBV3-1 (or the pseudogene TRBV3-2) with TRBJ2-2; 11 positions agree with TRBD2. CDR1 LGHDT and CDR2 YNNKEL come from the germline V gene (reference sequence). V was pared by 4 bases and J by 6 bases, with 7 bases of the junction left unmatched. The CDR3 loop spans 16 amino acids. The CDR3 is CASSLPGTSGPGELFF. CDR3 DNA: TGTGCCAGCAGCCTTCCCGGGACTAGCGGCCCCGGGGAGCTGTTTTTT.

The chain has TRBV10-3 and TRBJ1-1, with D perhaps TRBD1 (6 bases). The CDR3 runs to 14 residues. Trimming stripped 10 bases from V and 4 bases from J, with 19 bases between. The germline V gene has CDR1 ENHRY and CDR2 SYGVKD. CDR3 sequence: CATRAGQGFTEAFF. In nucleotides, the CDR3 is TGTGCCACCCGCGCAGGGCAGGGGTTCACTGAAGCTTTCTTT.

This clone was seen once. The chain couples TRBV10-3 to TRBJ2-3; D perhaps matches TRBD2 (5 bases). Per germline, CDR1 ENHRY and CDR2 SYGVKD. CDR3 size: 14 residues. Trimming removed 7 bases from V and 0 bases from J, with 11 bases in between. The CDR3 region is CAIKGGPSTDTQYF. CDR3 in DNA: TGTGCCATCAAGGGCGGGCCTAGCACAGATACGCAGTATTTT.

This chain connects TRBV18 to TRBJ1-1; 7 bases map to TRBD1. Germline CDR1 KGHSH, CDR2 LQKENI. This CDR3 contains 16 residues. The junction had 8 bases not matched to a gene; V was cut back by 3 bases and J by 1 base. The CDR3 nucleotides read TGTGCCAGCTCACCTGACAGGGTTTTTTCGAACACTGAAGCTTTCTTT. This sequence encodes CASSPDRVFSNTEAFF.

V is TRBV6-5 and J is TRBJ2-3; D remains unclear. The CDR3 has 12 amino acids. Per the germline V gene, CDR1 is MNHEY and CDR2 is SVGAGI. The germline V and J ends were trimmed by 6 bases and 5 bases, with 9 bases remaining between them. CDR3 bases: TGTGCCAGCAGCCACCTAGAAGATACGCAGTATTTT. Translating it yields CASSHLEDTQYF.

CDR3 amino acids: CASSIAGLSSYEQYF. As DNA, the CDR3 is TGTGCCAGTAGTATTGCGGGACTAAGCTCCTACGAGCAGTACTTC. This sequence joins TRBV19 and TRBJ2-7; TRBD2 matches 7 bases. V lost 3 bases, J lost 0 bases, and 5 bases stayed unmatched. Germline V gene sequence: CDR1 LNHDA, CDR2 SQIVND (reference sequence). The CDR3 length is 15 residues.

The gene calls are TRBV15 and TRBJ1-1, with D possibly TRBD1 on 6 matching bases. The CDR3 is 14 residues long. Germline lookup yields CDR1 LNHNV and CDR2 YYDKDF (reference sequence). V was clipped by 3 bases and J by 1 base, with 9 bases between them. In DNA, the CDR3 is TGTGCCACCAGCAGGGACAGACAGAACACTGAAGCTTTCTTT. Its translation: CATSRDRQNTEAFF.

This chain links TRBV7-9 with TRBJ2-3; 9 nucleotides align to TRBD2. The CDR3 covers 15 residues. Unmatched junction bases numbered 2, after V lost 0 bases and J lost 4 bases. Per the germline V gene, CDR1 is SEHNR and CDR2 is FQNEAQ (reference sequence). CDR3 loop: CASSLASGSADTQYF. CDR3 in DNA: TGTGCCAGCAGCTTAGCTAGCGGGAGCGCAGATACGCAGTATTTT.

The rearrangement links TRBV18 to TRBJ1-3, with TRBD1 as a possible D gene (6 bases). This CDR3 has 14 residues. The germline gives CDR1 KGHSH, CDR2 LQKENI. V gave up 5 bases and J gave up 4 bases, with 12 bases separating them. CDR3 amino acids: CASSSGQLGNTIYF. CDR3 DNA: TGTGCCAGCTCATCGGGACAATTAGGAAACACCATATATTTT.

The CDR3 DNA reads as TGTGCCAGCAGCGTAGAGTCTAGCGGGACCCAAGAGACCCAGTACTTC. This translates into CASSVESSGTQETQYF. This sequence joins TRBV9 and TRBJ2-5; TRBD2 matches 9 bases. Germline trimming cut 0 bases from V and 1 base from J; bases unmatched to any gene: 4. The germline V gene has CDR1 SGDLS and CDR2 YYNGEE. CDR3 length equals 16 residues.

This clone was counted a few times. This chain links TRBV3-1 (or the pseudogene TRBV3-2) with TRBJ2-7, with 7 nucleotides matching TRBD2. J was trimmed by 3 bases and V by 3 bases; bases with no gene match: 8. In germline, CDR1 is LGHDT, CDR2 YNNKEL (reference sequence). The CDR3 runs 15 residues. The CDR3 here is CASSQGGDYFYEQYF. CDR3 DNA sequence: TGTGCCAGCAGCCAGGGCGGGGACTACTTCTACGAGCAGTACTTC.

The table lists this clone with a count of one. The J gene is TRBJ2-7, the V gene TRBV18, with D perhaps TRBD2 (6 bases). V lost 0 bases and J 3 bases, leaving 9 bases between the germline ends. The CDR3 has 14 amino acids. CDR1 is KGHSH, CDR2 LQKENI, per germline. In DNA, the CDR3 is TGTGCCAGCTCACCACCGCAGGGAGGCTACGAGCAGTACTTC. This encodes CASSPPQGGYEQYF.

The V and J genes are TRBV30 and TRBJ1-2; no reliable D call. The CDR3 has 12 residues. V lost 3 bases and J 4 bases, leaving 9 bases between the germline ends. The germline V gene has CDR1 GTSNPN and CDR2 SVGIG (reference sequence). The CDR3 DNA follows: TGTGCCTGGAGCCCTTTTCTCTATGGCTACACCTTC. It translates to CAWSPFLYGYTF.